The 16 T cell receptor beta chains in this list originate from one sample, sequenced in a study of shared clonotypes between healthy human individuals. The data were produced by immunoSEQ multiplex PCR, yet TCRdb's version contains in-frame clones alone and is incomplete. Among fewer than 550,000 clones listed, roughly 79% were seen once. Sequences were obtained from PBMCs. These receptors were taken from a woman aged 40 to 50 in good health. Some clones in this sample may be carry-over from other donors' samples.

This chain uses TRBV6-4 with TRBJ1-2, with no clear D. Trimming took off 3 bases at V and 3 bases at J, with 17 bases between the two ends. This CDR3 has 16 residues. Germline CDR1 and CDR2: MRHNA and SNTAGT. The CDR3 loop reads CASSERGRPVDYGYTF. CDR3 nucleotides: TGTGCCAGCAGTGAAAGAGGGCGGCCTGTGGACTATGGCTACACCTTC.

This chain links TRBV2 with TRBJ2-7; 8 bases line up with TRBD1. The CDR3 runs 14 residues. Per the germline V gene, CDR1 is SNHLY and CDR2 is FYNNEI. V shed 5 bases and J 5 bases; nucleotides not matched to a gene: 8. The CDR3 here is CASSYDRGVHEQYF. CDR3 nucleotides: TGTGCCAGCAGTTACGACAGGGGAGTCCACGAGCAGTACTTC.

This chain uses TRBV28 with TRBJ1-1; D is unclear. The length of the CDR3 is 14 residues. Trimming pared 4 bases from V and 4 bases from J, leaving 13 bases between. Per germline, CDR1 MDHEN and CDR2 SYDVKM. This CDR3 reads CASSSLSTLTEAFF. CDR3 DNA sequence: TGTGCCAGCAGTTCACTATCGACACTCACTGAAGCTTTCTTT.

This chain uses TRBV6-6 with TRBJ1-1; 8 bases are shared with TRBD1. V shed 2 bases and J 4 bases; nucleotides not matched to a gene: 6. Germline CDR1 is MNHNY and CDR2 is SVGAGI (reference sequence). The CDR3 spans 15 residues. In DNA, the CDR3 is TGTGCCAGCAGTTACGCATCAGGGGGCACCACTGAAGCTTTCTTT. Protein: CASSYASGGTTEAFF.

The rearrangement links TRBV18 to TRBJ1-4, with no clear D. Trimming removed 2 bases at V and 6 bases at J, with 7 bases between. The germline V gene has CDR1 KGHSH and CDR2 LQKENI. This CDR3 is built from 13 residues. CDR3 sequence reads: CASSPSSDEKLFF. The CDR3 DNA follows: TGTGCCAGCTCACCAAGCAGTGATGAAAAACTGTTTTTT.

A few counts support this clone. V gene TRBV10-3 combines with J gene TRBJ2-2; TRBD2 agrees at 10 bases. With V trimmed by 8 bases and J by 3 bases, 6 bases remained unmatched. The CDR3 length is 15 residues. CDR1 and CDR2 from the germline V gene are ENHRY and SYGVKD. The CDR3 here is CAIGTSVGYTGELFF. In DNA, the CDR3 is TGTGCCATCGGGACTAGCGTAGGATACACCGGGGAGCTGTTTTTT.

V and J are TRBV19 and TRBJ2-4; D might be TRBD1 (5 bases). The V end was cut by 5 bases, the J end by 8 bases, with 13 bases between. The CDR3 is made up of 13 amino acids. Germline CDR1 is LNHDA and CDR2 is SQIVND (reference sequence). This CDR3 reads CASSPRDLDIQYF. Here the CDR3 DNA reads TGTGCCAGTAGTCCCAGGGATTTGGACATTCAGTACTTC. The complete variable domain, with remaining parts taken from reference TRBV19 and TRBJ2-4, reads DGGITQSPKYLFRKEGQNVTLSCEQNLNHDAMYWYRQDPGQGLRLIYYSQIVNDFQKGDIAEGYSVSREKKESFPLTVTSAQKNPTAFYLCASSPRDLDIQYFGAGTRLSVL.

This chain connects TRBV19 to TRBJ2-7; D is ambiguous. CDR1 and CDR2 from the germline V gene are LNHDA and SQIVND (reference sequence). This CDR3 has 14 amino acids. Trimming cost V 1 base and J 3 bases, with 10 bases left between them. The CDR3, as DNA: TGTGCCAGTAGTATAGGGGCCAGTAACTACGAGCAGTACTTC. The encoded protein is CASSIGASNYEQYF.

The chain joins TRBV19 to TRBJ2-2, with D perhaps matching TRBD1 or TRBD2 (7 bases each). Germline CDR1 is LNHDA and CDR2 is SQIVND (reference sequence). The CDR3 spans 15 residues. V lost 7 bases, J lost 3 bases, and 15 bases lay in between. CDR3 bases: TGTGCCAGTACCGAGACAGGGAGGGACACCGGGGAGCTGTTTTTT. Its translation: CASTETGRDTGELFF. Variable domain in full (rest from reference TRBV19 and TRBJ2-2): DGGITQSPKYLFRKEGQNVTLSCEQNLNHDAMYWYRQDPGQGLRLIYYSQIVNDFQKGDIAEGYSVSREKKESFPLTVTSAQKNPTAFYLCASTETGRDTGELFFGEGSRLTVL.

The sample holds a few counts of this clone. The chain carries TRBV10-2 and TRBJ2-3; tentative D call: TRBD2 (7 bases). There are 14 residues in the CDR3. The germline CDR1 and CDR2 sequences are WSHSY and SAAADI. Trimming removed 6 bases at V and 5 bases at J, with 15 bases between. For the CDR3, the DNA is TGCGCCAGCAGCCGTGGACAGCGGGAAGATACGCAGTATTTT. Translated: CASSRGQREDTQYF.

The chain employs TRBV7-2 and TRBJ2-7; D remains unclear. The V and J ends lost 0 bases and 6 bases respectively, with 9 bases between them. The germline gives CDR1 SGHTA, CDR2 FQGNSA. This CDR3 contains 13 residues. CDR3 sequence (DNA): TGTGCCAGCAGCTTAGCGCGCGAGGCCGAGCAGTACTTC. It encodes CASSLAREAEQYF.

This clone was detected ten times or more. This chain joins TRBV4-1 and TRBJ2-2, with 9 positions matching TRBD2. With 11 bases clipped from V and 7 bases from J, the junction kept 14 bases outside the gene matches. The germline CDR1 and CDR2 sequences are MGHRA and YSYEKL. The CDR3 has 15 residues. CDR3 sequence reads: CASRGAGGPDGELFF. DNA for the CDR3: TGCGCCTCCCGGGGGGCGGGAGGGCCTGACGGGGAGCTGTTTTTT.

This chain links TRBV19 with TRBJ2-2; no clear D. The CDR3 contains 15 residues. CDR1 and CDR2 from the germline V gene are LNHDA and SQIVND (reference sequence). V lost 0 bases and J lost 4, with 9 bases in between. In nucleotides, the CDR3 is TGTGCCAGTAGTATAGAGGGATTAGGCACCGGGGAGCTGTTTTTT. Protein product: CASSIEGLGTGELFF.

The rearrangement links TRBV18 to TRBJ2-7; a weak D match, TRBD1 (5 bases). From germline, CDR1 is KGHSH and CDR2 LQKENI. V was pared by 3 bases and J by 7 bases, with 13 bases between. This CDR3 contains 13 residues. CDR3 loop: CASSPSDTREQYF. The CDR3 nucleotides read TGTGCCAGCTCACCCTCGGACACAAGGGAGCAGTACTTC.

This chain links TRBV19 with TRBJ2-5; D is unclear. Germline values: CDR1 LNHDA, CDR2 SQIVND (reference sequence). The CDR3 covers 11 residues. The germline V and J ends were trimmed by 6 bases and 4 bases, with 6 bases remaining between them. The CDR3 reads CASSKGETQYF. As DNA, the CDR3 is TGTGCCAGTAGCAAGGGAGAGACCCAGTACTTC.

The rearrangement joins TRBV19 to TRBJ2-3, with 8 bases aligning to TRBD2. J lost 3 bases, V lost 5 bases, and 4 bases had no gene match. The CDR3 is 14 amino acids. Per germline, CDR1 LNHDA and CDR2 SQIVND (reference sequence). DNA for the CDR3: TGTGCCAGTAGTTTCAGCGGGAGTACAGATACGCAGTATTTT. Protein product: CASSFSGSTDTQYF.